The present entry profiles one TCR beta chain with its context. Individuals aged roughly 18 to 95 years were recruited from approximately 22 US areas. Which cohort a participant joined came from the clinical history participants gave. This record belongs to a study of blood T cell repertoires in COVID-19. The overall study: The United States, Italy and Spain were the sources of the acute and convalescent COVID-19 samples.

The authors' processing: Reference gene primer amplification yielded estimated nucleated cell counts. Sequencing was performed with immunoSEQ multiplex PCR; in TCRdb, only in-frame clones are kept and a portion is missing. The DNA was the basis for D and trimming; V, J and clone size are from that table. The sample has around 280,000 clones, almost 90% seen once. Losses at the gene ends were 6 bases for V and 7 bases for J; bases not matched to a gene: 7. The CDR3 is made up of 15 amino acids. The origin of this receptor is a woman aged 18-29 years with acute COVID-19. V is TRBV23-1 and J is TRBJ1-6, with 9 bases fitting TRBD1. TRBV23-1 belongs to the ORF category, with a function that is uncertain. Sequences were obtained from PBMCs or T cells enriched from blood (not recorded which). The CDR3 DNA reads as TGCGCCAGCAGCCCCAGGGACAGGGCAAATTCACCCCTCCACTTT. Its translation: CASSPRDRANSPLHF.